The 27 T cell receptor beta chains listed next were all sequenced from one sample in a study of T-cell memory formation after mild COVID-19 (dated by TCRdb to the early 2020s). The library was generated by 5' RACE. Sequencing took place on an Illumina NovaSeq 6000. In-frame beta chains were kept once TCRdb had trimmed the public reads at Q25 with fastp and called clones with MiXCR. Every distinct CDR3 protein forms one entry, paired with its most common genes and DNA. Counted in this sample were around 140,000 distinct CDR3 sequences; almost 25% of them appeared once. Together, the top ten hold approximately 24% of the sample. The source material was PBMCs or a T cell subset sorted from them (not recorded which). These TCRs come from an adult woman who had mild COVID-19 (a few samples of this study predate the infection). The sample titles of this study are shuffled in the database, so cell type and time point are left out; the donor was told from shared clones.

The chain carries TRBV10-3 and TRBJ2-3; D is possibly TRBD1 or TRBD2 (6 bases each). CDR1 and CDR2 from the germline V gene are ENHRY and SYGVKD. The CDR3 consists of 16 residues. Trimming took 4 bases from V and 5 from J, leaving 19 bases between them. CDR3 DNA: TGTGCCATCAGTGCCGGGCGGGAAGGGGGTCTAGATACGCAGTATTTT. This codes for CAISAGREGGLDTQYF.

This clonotype was seen only a few times. The chain recombines TRBV3-1 with TRBJ1-4, with 8 bases identical to TRBD1. J lost 6 bases, V lost 1 base, and 19 bases had no gene match. The CDR3 has 20 residues. Germline assignment: CDR1 LGHDT and CDR2 YNNKEL (reference sequence). This CDR3 reads CASSQGSGTGVTKAHEKLFF. DNA for the CDR3: TGTGCCAGCAGCCAAGGATCCGGGACAGGAGTCACAAAGGCGCATGAAAAACTGTTTTTT. Using reference TRBV3-1 and TRBJ1-4 for the parts outside the CDR3, the full variable domain is DTAVSQTPKYLVTQMGNDKSIKCEQNLGHDTMYWYKQDSKKFLKIMFSYNNKELIINETVPNRFSPKSPDKAHLNLHINSLELGDSAVYFCASSQGSGTGVTKAHEKLFFGSGTQLSVL.

This clonotype was detected a few times. The CDR3 DNA is TGTGCCAGCAGTGGACTAGCGGGAGGGTACTACAATGAGCAGTTCTTC. It translates to CASSGLAGGYYNEQFF. The chain couples TRBV6-2 or TRBV6-3 to TRBJ2-1; 15 nucleotides align to TRBD2. V lost 5 bases to trimming and J lost 3 bases; unmatched junction nucleotides: 2. The CDR3 consists of 16 residues. Germline V gene data show CDR1 as MNHEY and CDR2 as SVGEGT.

This sequence joins TRBV24-1 and TRBJ2-7; TRBD1 matches at 9 bases. CDR3 size: 16 residues. In germline, CDR1 is KGHDR, CDR2 SFDVKD. The V gene end was trimmed by 7 bases and the J gene end by 2 bases; junction bases not matched to a gene: 11. The CDR3 coding sequence is TGTGCCACCAGCCACAACGTGGGGACAGGGACCTACGAGCAGTACTTC. This codes for CATSHNVGTGTYEQYF.

This clonotype was seen more than once but under ten times. The chain joins TRBV11-2 to TRBJ1-2, with 8 nucleotides matching TRBD1. Trimming took 1 base from V and 3 from J; bases not matched to a gene: 4. The length of the CDR3 is 15 residues. From germline, CDR1 is SGHAT and CDR2 FQNNGV. CDR3 nucleotide sequence: TGTGCCAGCAGCTTAGGCCCAGGGGGCGACTATGGCTACACCTTC. Translating gives CASSLGPGGDYGYTF.

The chain has TRBV5-5 and TRBJ2-3; the D gene could be TRBD1 or TRBD2 (5 bases each). The CDR3 is 14 residues long. CDR1 SGHKS and CDR2 YYEKEE come from the germline V gene (reference sequence). Trimming cost V 3 bases and J 0 bases, with 8 bases left between them. The CDR3 DNA reads as TGTGCCAGCAGCTCGGGACCGAGCACAGATACGCAGTATTTT. Protein product: CASSSGPSTDTQYF.

The genes are TRBV7-2 and TRBJ2-1; D is possibly TRBD2 (5 bases). The ends were cut back, 7 bases at V and 3 bases at J, with 19 bases in the middle. This CDR3 has 16 amino acids. Germline values: CDR1 SGHTA, CDR2 FQGNSA. This CDR3 reads CASTSDKNRDYNEQFF. In DNA form, the CDR3 reads TGTGCCAGCACCTCCGATAAAAACCGGGACTACAATGAGCAGTTCTTC.

The chain uses TRBV5-1 and TRBJ1-1; unclear D gene. Germline V gene lookup returns CDR1 SGHRS and CDR2 YFSETQ. V was clipped by 0 bases and J by 1 base, with 7 bases between them. The length of the CDR3 is 14 residues. This chain's CDR3 is CASSLVPENTEAFF. CDR3 nucleotide sequence: TGCGCCAGCAGCTTGGTTCCGGAGAACACTGAAGCTTTCTTT.

The rearrangement joins TRBV10-3 to TRBJ1-2; D is ambiguous. The CDR3 has 11 residues. Per the germline V gene, CDR1 is ENHRY and CDR2 is SYGVKD. Trimming stripped 6 bases from V and 6 bases from J, with 8 bases between. CDR3 sequence (DNA): TGTGCCATCAGGGAGGCGCATGGCTACACCTTC. It encodes CAIREAHGYTF.

The chain couples TRBV9 to TRBJ1-1; 7 bases match TRBD1. CDR3 length equals 16 residues. V dropped 4 bases and J dropped 4; count of bases not matched to a gene: 13. Germline V gene data show CDR1 as SGDLS and CDR2 as YYNGEE. As DNA, the CDR3 is TGTGCCAGCAGCCTAGCCTCCCAGGGACAGAGCACTGAAGCTTTCTTT. It is translated as CASSLASQGQSTEAFF.

This clonotype has only a few counts. The rearrangement uses TRBV28 and TRBJ2-1; 16 nucleotides line up with TRBD2. With 5 bases clipped from V and 8 bases from J, the junction kept 15 bases outside the gene matches. CDR1 is MDHEN and CDR2 is SYDVKM in the germline V gene. CDR3 length: 19 amino acids. CDR3 sequence (DNA): TGTGCCAGCAGTCCGACCGCGCCGGGACTAGCGGGGGGGTTATATGAGCAGTTCTTC. Translated, it gives CASSPTAPGLAGGLYEQFF. The full variable domain, rest sourced from reference TRBV28 and TRBJ2-1, is DVKVTQSSRYLVKRTGEKVFLECVQDMDHENMFWYRQDPGLGLRLIYFSYDVKMKEKGDIPEGYSVSREKKERFSLILESASTNQTSMYLCASSPTAPGLAGGLYEQFFGPGTRLTVL.

In this sample, this clonotype turned up a few times. The V gene is TRBV14, the J gene TRBJ1-1; unclear D gene. Per germline, CDR1 SGHDN and CDR2 FVKESK. The CDR3 consists of 13 residues. V gave up 3 bases and J gave up 6 bases, with 11 bases separating them. CDR3 coding DNA: TGTGCCAGCAGCCACGGAGGGCGGCCTGAAGCTTTCTTT. Its protein is CASSHGGRPEAFF.

This clonotype turned up a few times. The genes are TRBV24-1 and TRBJ2-1; no definite D call. Germline-derived CDR1 and CDR2 are KGHDR and SFDVKD. This CDR3 has 13 residues. V was shortened by 3 bases and J by 3 bases, with 5 bases between the two germline ends. The CDR3 is CATSDRLYNEQFF. CDR3 DNA: TGTGCCACCAGTGATCGTCTCTACAATGAGCAGTTCTTC.

The chain carries TRBV4-1 and TRBJ1-1; tentatively, D is TRBD1 (5 bases). CDR1 is MGHRA and CDR2 is YSYEKL in the germline V gene. This CDR3 spans 18 amino acids. Trimming shortened V by 1 base and J by 0 bases, and 18 bases separated the two germline ends. The CDR3 DNA sequence: TGCGCCAGCAGCCAAGGGGGCAGCGGGGGAAAAATGAACACTGAAGCTTTCTTT. Encoded protein: CASSQGGSGGKMNTEAFF.

The chain joins TRBV19 to TRBJ1-5, with TRBD1 matching over 10 bases. Germline V gene data show CDR1 as LNHDA and CDR2 as SQIVND (reference sequence). V trimming: 6 bases; J trimming: 7 bases; junction bases outside the gene matches: 9. The CDR3 has 15 residues. The CDR3 region has the DNA TGTGCCAGTAGCGACGCCGGGACAGGGGTACAGCCCCAGCATTTT. Amino acids: CASSDAGTGVQPQHF.

This clonotype has a handful of counts. The CDR3 region is CASSQDLGVTDTQYF. CDR3 coding DNA: TGCGCCAGCAGCCAAGATCTGGGAGTAACAGATACGCAGTATTTT. The chain has TRBV4-1 and TRBJ2-3, with a weak D call TRBD2 (5 bases). The length of the CDR3 is 15 residues. Germline values: CDR1 MGHRA, CDR2 YSYEKL. V was shortened by 0 bases and J by 3 bases, with 10 bases between the two germline ends.

This clonotype was observed at least ten times. The chain joins TRBV7-9 to TRBJ2-1, with D perhaps TRBD1 (5 bases). Germline lookup yields CDR1 SEHNR and CDR2 FQNEAQ (reference sequence). V was shortened by 5 bases and J by 4 bases, with 6 bases between the two germline ends. CDR3 size: 12 residues. CDR3 protein: CASSPGYNEQFF. The DNA of the CDR3 is TGTGCCAGCAGCCCAGGGTACAATGAGCAGTTCTTC.

CDR3 nucleotides: TGCGCCAGCAGCCAAGATACAGGGGGGGACACAGATACGCAGTATTTT. The encoded protein is CASSQDTGGDTDTQYF. V is TRBV4-3 and J is TRBJ2-3, with D perhaps TRBD1 (8 bases). Deletions cut 0 bases from V and 2 bases from J, with 12 bases between. Germline V gene sequence: CDR1 LGHNA, CDR2 YSLEER. This CDR3 has 16 amino acids.

The genes are TRBV27 and TRBJ2-2; TRBD2 matches at 8 bases. J was trimmed by 7 bases and V by 7 bases; bases with no gene match: 14. The CDR3 extends over 16 amino acids. The germline V gene has CDR1 MNHEY and CDR2 SMNVEV (reference sequence). The DNA for the CDR3 is TGTGCCAGCACCCAGCGGGAGCCCTCCCGGGACGGGGAGCTGTTTTTT. As protein: CASTQREPSRDGELFF.

The rearrangement joins TRBV14 to TRBJ2-5; D remains unclear. V lost 2 bases, J lost 4 bases, and 11 bases lay in between. The CDR3 runs to 14 residues. The V gene's germline CDR1 is SGHDN and CDR2 FVKESK. Here the CDR3 reads CASSQFQVGETQYF. The CDR3 bases are TGTGCCAGCAGCCAATTTCAGGTTGGAGAGACCCAGTACTTC.

This clonotype was counted between two and nine times. This chain uses TRBV7-9 with TRBJ2-2; D is unclear. Germline V gene lookup returns CDR1 SEHNR and CDR2 FQNEAQ (reference sequence). This CDR3 is built from 14 residues. V was trimmed by 6 bases and J by 3 bases, leaving 11 bases between them. The CDR3: CASRPAVDTGELFF. Written as DNA, the CDR3 is TGTGCCAGCAGACCTGCTGTAGACACCGGGGAGCTGTTTTTT.

This clonotype appeared a single time. V usage is TRBV7-6 and J usage is TRBJ2-2; 9 bases match TRBD2. The germline V gene has CDR1 SGHVS and CDR2 FNYEAQ. Trimming took 5 bases from V and 4 from J; bases not matched to a gene: 8. The CDR3 contains 16 residues. DNA for the CDR3: TGTGCCAGCAGCCCCTCGGGCGGGGGGGCCACCGGGGAGCTGTTTTTT. This encodes CASSPSGGGATGELFF. Combining the CDR3 with reference TRBV7-6 and TRBJ2-2 gives the whole variable domain GAGVSQSPRYKVTKRGQDVALRCDPISGHVSLYWYRQALGQGPEFLTYFNYEAQQDKSGLPNDRFSAERPEGSISTLTIQRTEQRDSAMYRCASSPSGGGATGELFFGEGSRLTVL.

This clonotype was detected only a few times. The chain combines TRBV29-1 with TRBJ2-7; 7 bases line up with TRBD2. CDR1 is SQVTM, CDR2 ANQGSEA, per germline. The CDR3 length is 13 residues. V gave up 6 bases and J gave up 7 bases; unmatched junction bases: 12. The CDR3 DNA is TGCAGCGTCCGGCGGGAGACTCAGCGGGAGCAGTACTTC. Amino acids: CSVRRETQREQYF.

This clonotype was observed a few times. The CDR3 DNA reads as TGTGCTATAGCAGAGAAGGACGGGGTTTTTACCGGGGAGCTGTTTTTT. As protein: CAIAEKDGVFTGELFF. The gene calls are TRBV7-7 and TRBJ2-2, with D perhaps matching TRBD2 (5 bases). This CDR3 spans 16 amino acids. Germline values: CDR1 SSHAT, CDR2 FNYEAQ (reference sequence).

The chain recombines TRBV5-1 with TRBJ2-7; no clear D. Germline-derived CDR1 and CDR2 are SGHRS and YFSETQ. With 2 bases removed from V and 5 bases from J, the gap between germline ends came to 8 bases. This CDR3 contains 12 residues. CDR3 DNA sequence: TGCGCCAGCAGCTTCCCTGGGGACGAGCAGTACTTC. It is translated as CASSFPGDEQYF.

The chain links TRBV9 to TRBJ2-1; TRBD2 matches at 7 bases. V lost 0 bases to trimming and J lost 4 bases; unmatched junction nucleotides: 1. The CDR3 is made up of 14 amino acids. The germline gives CDR1 SGDLS, CDR2 YYNGEE. The CDR3 here is CASSVDGGYNEQFF. Here the CDR3 DNA reads TGTGCCAGCAGCGTAGACGGGGGGTACAATGAGCAGTTCTTC.

This clonotype has just a few counts. The genes are TRBV5-6 and TRBJ2-1; 7 bases are a match to TRBD2. In germline, CDR1 is SGHDT, CDR2 YYEEEE. Trimming took 0 bases from V and 6 from J; bases not matched to a gene: 6. The length of the CDR3 is 15 residues. As DNA, the CDR3 is TGTGCCAGCAGCTTGGCGGGGGGTAGTTTCAATGAGCAGTTCTTC. Its protein is CASSLAGGSFNEQFF. Variable domain in full (rest from reference TRBV5-6 and TRBJ2-1): DAGVTQSPTHLIKTRGQQVTLRCSPKSGHDTVSWYQQALGQGPQFIFQYYEEEERQRGNFPDRFSGHQFPNYSSELNVNALLLGDSALYLCASSLAGGSFNEQFFGPGTRLTVL.